Below are 18 T cell receptor beta chains sequenced from a single sample in a study of blood T cell repertoires in COVID-19. Sequencing was performed with immunoSEQ multiplex PCR; in TCRdb, only in-frame clones are kept and a portion is missing. The sample records a few hundred thousand clones, about nine tenths being singletons. Sequenced sample: peripheral blood. Every receptor here comes from a woman aged 25-40 years with COVID-19, enrolled during active disease.

This chain joins TRBV18 and TRBJ2-3; TRBD1 might be the D (5 bases). V was cut by 6 bases and J by 4 bases, with 17 bases left in between. Looked up from germline, CDR1 is KGHSH and CDR2 is LQKENI. CDR3 length: 15 residues. CDR3 nucleotides: TGTGCCAGCTCCGCACCTAGGGGTAAGGCAGATACGCAGTATTTT. Residues: CASSAPRGKADTQYF.

CDR3 sequence (DNA): TGTGCCAGCAAAATTGCGGGGGCTACCTACGAGCAGTACTTC. Its protein product is CASKIAGATYEQYF. The chain joins TRBV13 to TRBJ2-7; tentative D call: TRBD2 (7 bases). Germline lookup yields CDR1 PRHDT and CDR2 FYEKMQ (reference sequence). The CDR3 totals 14 residues. Trimming removed 7 bases from V and 2 bases from J, with 15 bases in between.

This clone occurred a few times. The rearrangement joins TRBV4-1 to TRBJ1-6; D is perhaps TRBD1 (6 bases). Trimming pared 2 bases from V and 10 bases from J, leaving 15 bases between. The CDR3 is 15 amino acids. The germline V gene encodes CDR1 MGHRA and CDR2 YSYEKL. The DNA of the CDR3 is TGCGCCAGCAGCCAACACGCAGGGGTGGGCTCACCCCTCCACTTT. This encodes CASSQHAGVGSPLHF.

This sequence joins TRBV6-5 and TRBJ2-1; perhaps TRBD2 as D (6 bases). The germline gives CDR1 MNHEY, CDR2 SVGAGI. This CDR3 contains 13 residues. V lost 2 bases, J lost 12 bases, and 14 bases lay in between. The CDR3 protein is CASSYLDRGRQFF. As DNA, the CDR3 is TGTGCCAGCAGTTACCTGGATCGGGGGAGGCAGTTCTTC.

The rearrangement links TRBV25-1 to TRBJ2-3, with 14 bases lining up with TRBD2. The CDR3 spans 17 residues. V shed 5 bases and J 1 base; nucleotides not matched to a gene: 5. CDR1 is MGHDK and CDR2 is SYGVNS in the germline V gene. This chain's CDR3 is CASSRGLAGEGTDTQYF. DNA for the CDR3: TGTGCCAGCAGTAGGGGACTAGCGGGGGAAGGCACAGATACGCAGTATTTT.

The rearrangement uses TRBV11-2 and TRBJ2-1, with a tentative D call TRBD1 (6 bases). Germline values: CDR1 SGHAT, CDR2 FQNNGV. The CDR3 loop spans 15 amino acids. V was cut by 4 bases and J by 4 bases, with 14 bases left in between. CDR3 nucleotide sequence: TGTGCCAGCAGCTGGCTGGGGGCCCCTTACAATGAGCAGTTCTTC. Amino acids: CASSWLGAPYNEQFF. The whole variable domain, remainder taken from reference TRBV11-2 and TRBJ2-1, is EAGVAQSPRYKIIEKRQSVAFWCNPISGHATLYWYQQILGQGPKLLIQFQNNGVVDDSQLPKDRFSAERLKGVDSTLKIQPAKLEDSAVYLCASSWLGAPYNEQFFGPGTRLTVL.

This chain joins TRBV5-1 and TRBJ2-7; 8 bases fit TRBD2. From germline, CDR1 is SGHRS and CDR2 YFSETQ. The CDR3 covers 14 residues. After removal of 4 bases from V and 4 bases from J, the junction contained 7 bases not matched to a gene. As DNA, the CDR3 is TGCGCCAGCAGCGCTCCCGGGAGGGGATACGAGCAGTACTTC. It translates to CASSAPGRGYEQYF.

This rearrangement joins TRBV19 to TRBJ2-2, with 9 bases aligning to TRBD1. Trimming took 6 bases from V and 4 from J; bases not matched to a gene: 6. The CDR3 contains 15 residues. CDR1 LNHDA and CDR2 SQIVND come from the germline V gene (reference sequence). The CDR3 loop is CASRWGQGGTGELFF. CDR3 DNA sequence: TGTGCCAGTAGATGGGGACAGGGCGGCACCGGGGAGCTGTTTTTT.

Turning to this clone: The junction shows a germline mismatch at one end, possibly a read error. The gene calls are TRBV27 and TRBJ1-4; 8 positions match TRBD1. The CDR3 has 15 residues. Germline assignment: CDR1 MNHEY and CDR2 SMNVEV (reference sequence). CDR3 in amino acids: CASSPGTGTTEKLFF. For the CDR3, the DNA is TGTGCCAGCAGTCCCGGGACAGGTACTACTGAAAAACTGTTTTTT.

The chain has TRBV6-5 and TRBJ1-1; D is uncertain. This CDR3 comprises 14 residues. From germline, CDR1 is MNHEY and CDR2 SVGAGI. V lost 1 base and J lost 1, with 7 bases in between. The CDR3 loop is CASSYLPGNTEAFF. The CDR3 nucleotides read TGTGCCAGCAGTTACTTACCAGGGAACACTGAAGCTTTCTTT.

The rearrangement links TRBV5-5 to TRBJ1-1, with D possibly matching TRBD1 (5 bases). The CDR3 sequence is 16 residues long. Germline V gives CDR1 SGHKS, CDR2 YYEKEE (reference sequence). The ends were cut back, 0 bases at V and 2 bases at J, with 14 bases in the middle. CDR3 nucleotides: TGTGCCAGCAGCTTGGTTTTTAGGGGAATAAACACTGAAGCTTTCTTT. It encodes CASSLVFRGINTEAFF.

In this sample, this clone turned up a few times. This chain uses TRBV27 with TRBJ1-5; D is uncertain. The germline V and J ends were trimmed by 2 bases and 3 bases, with 11 bases remaining between them. Germline V lookup: CDR1 MNHEY, CDR2 SMNVEV (reference sequence). This CDR3 comprises 15 residues. The CDR3 DNA sequence: TGTGCCAGCAGTTTAGGGCCCGGTTCCAATCAGCCCCAGCATTTT. It specifies CASSLGPGSNQPQHF.

This chain joins TRBV12-1 and TRBJ1-2. TRBV12-1 is described as a pseudogene. CDR3 size: 13 residues. The CDR3 is CASSFKPFSGYTF. CDR3 coding DNA: TGTGCCAGCAGCTTTAAACCCTTTAGTGGCTACACCTTC.

The rearrangement joins TRBV19 to TRBJ1-5, with no clear D. CDR1 is LNHDA, CDR2 SQIVND, per germline (reference sequence). This CDR3 spans 15 amino acids. The ends were cut back, 0 bases at V and 5 bases at J, with 11 bases in the middle. CDR3 residues: CASSIDREGDQPQHF. DNA for the CDR3: TGTGCCAGTAGTATAGATCGCGAGGGAGATCAGCCCCAGCATTTT.

The V and J genes are TRBV5-1 and TRBJ1-2; D unresolved. Germline V gene lookup returns CDR1 SGHRS and CDR2 YFSETQ. The CDR3 contains 13 residues. Trimming removed 1 base from V and 8 bases from J, with 12 bases in between. The CDR3 bases are TGCGCCAGCAGCTTGCTACGGGGAGCCGGCTACACCTTC. The encoded protein is CASSLLRGAGYTF.

This chain connects TRBV5-4 to TRBJ1-1; D is unclear. Trimming pared 5 bases from V and 0 bases from J, leaving 8 bases between. Germline CDR1 reads SGHNT; CDR2 reads YYREEE (reference sequence). The CDR3 is 13 residues long. The CDR3 nucleotides read TGTGCCAGCAGTTTGCCGTTGAACACTGAAGCTTTCTTT. It specifies CASSLPLNTEAFF.

This chain uses TRBV3-1 (or the pseudogene TRBV3-2) with TRBJ1-1; D gene uncertain. The CDR3 totals 12 residues. V was pared by 2 bases and J by 11 bases, with 12 bases between. The V gene's germline CDR1 is LGHDT and CDR2 YNNKEL (reference sequence). The CDR3 DNA reads TGTGCCAGCAGCCAACCACGGGGTGAGGCTTTCTTT. This encodes CASSQPRGEAFF.

This chain uses TRBV7-7 with TRBJ2-1; 8 bases line up with TRBD2. CDR3 length: 15 residues. Germline V gene lookup returns CDR1 SSHAT and CDR2 FNYEAQ (reference sequence). J lost 6 bases, V lost 2 bases, and 6 bases had no gene match. CDR3 amino acids: CASSLNGGAGNEQFF. The CDR3 DNA sequence: TGTGCCAGCAGCTTAAACGGGGGGGCCGGCAATGAGCAGTTCTTC. The complete variable domain, with remaining parts taken from reference TRBV7-7 and TRBJ2-1, reads GAGVSQSPRYKVTKRGQDVTLRCDPISSHATLYWYQQALGQGPEFLTYFNYEAQPDKSGLPSDRFSAERPEGSISTLTIQRTEQRDSAMYRCASSLNGGAGNEQFFGPGTRLTVL.